The 18 T cell receptor beta chains below all came from one sample that was sequenced in a study of T cell repertoires in cytomegalovirus infection. A single record per CDR3 protein comes from TCRdb applying MiXCR to the reads. Of 200,000 or so distinct CDR3 sequences in the sample, approximately 19% were seen once. The specimen sequenced was PBMCs. Receptors were obtained from a human donor in good health (CMV status not recorded). Some clones in this sample may be carry-over from other donors' samples.

This clonotype turned up a few times. V gene TRBV25-1 combines with J gene TRBJ1-2; the D is unclear. Trimming shortened V by 7 bases and J by 4 bases, and 16 bases separated the two germline ends. CDR3 length: 14 residues. Germline V CDR1 and CDR2: MGHDK, SYGVNS. CDR3: CASNPSGPPYGYTF. The CDR3 nucleotides are TGTGCCAGCAACCCAAGTGGGCCTCCCTATGGCTACACCTTC.

This clonotype came up many times. The V gene is TRBV7-9, the J gene TRBJ1-4, with D possibly TRBD1 on 5 matching bases. The CDR3 is made up of 14 amino acids. The ends were cut back, 1 base at V and 8 bases at J, with 11 bases in the middle. CDR1 and CDR2 from the germline V gene are SEHNR and FQNEAQ (reference sequence). The CDR3 sequence is CASSLVGAGEKLFF. The CDR3 coding sequence is TGTGCCAGCAGCTTAGTTGGGGCAGGAGAAAAACTGTTTTTT.

A few counts support this clonotype. The chain carries TRBV7-2 and TRBJ2-2, with 8 positions matching TRBD1. The CDR3 covers 19 residues. V gave up 3 bases and J gave up 5 bases; unmatched junction bases: 17. Germline CDR1 is SGHTA and CDR2 is FQGNSA. The DNA of the CDR3 is TGTGCCAGCAGCTTTGAGAGGGGGAGCAGGGGGCGACGTACCGGGGAGCTGTTTTTT. Translation gives CASSFERGSRGRRTGELFF. The whole variable domain, remainder taken from reference TRBV7-2 and TRBJ2-2, is GAGVSQSPSNKVTEKGKDVELRCDPISGHTALYWYRQSLGQGLEFLIYFQGNSAPDKSGLPSDRFSAERTGGSVSTLTIQRTQQEDSAVYLCASSFERGSRGRRTGELFFGEGSRLTVL.

This clonotype was recorded a few times. The J gene is TRBJ1-2, the V gene TRBV6-2 or TRBV6-3; the D gene is possibly TRBD1 (6 bases). Germline V gene sequence: CDR1 MNHEY, CDR2 SVGEGT. The length of the CDR3 is 15 residues. V was cut by 7 bases and J by 0 bases, with 15 bases left in between. In DNA form, the CDR3 reads TGTGCCAGCATTATGACAGGAACAACTAACTATGGCTACACCTTC. It codes for CASIMTGTTNYGYTF.

The CDR3 coding sequence is TGTGCCAGCAGTGAACGACAGGCGGGGCGCGAAAAACTGTTTTTT. It encodes CASSERQAGREKLFF. The rearrangement uses TRBV6-1 and TRBJ1-4; perhaps TRBD1 as D (6 bases). The CDR3 is made up of 15 amino acids. Germline V lookup: CDR1 MNHNS, CDR2 SASEGT. V was cut by 2 bases and J by 8 bases, with 15 bases left in between.

In its sample, this clonotype was seen a few times. The genes are TRBV30 and TRBJ2-3; D is undetermined. Germline values: CDR1 GTSNPN, CDR2 SVGIG (reference sequence). V lost 3 bases, J lost 0 bases, and 4 bases lay in between. The CDR3 is 12 amino acids. Here the CDR3 reads CAWSISTDTQYF. In nucleotides, the CDR3 is TGTGCCTGGAGCATCAGCACAGATACGCAGTATTTT.

This clonotype was picked up a small number of times. This rearrangement joins TRBV6-6 to TRBJ1-5, with D possibly matching TRBD1 (5 bases). The V gene lost 5 bases and the J gene lost 5 bases, with 19 bases spanning the gap. CDR1 is MNHNY, CDR2 SVGAGI, per germline (reference sequence). The CDR3 spans 16 residues. The CDR3 loop reads CASSVERWGVDQPQHF. CDR3 in DNA: TGTGCCAGCAGTGTGGAACGATGGGGGGTAGATCAGCCCCAGCATTTT.

Many counts were recorded for this clonotype. This sequence joins TRBV7-2 and TRBJ2-4; 7 bases line up with TRBD2. The trim removed 3 bases at V and 1 base at J, leaving 9 bases unmatched. CDR1 SGHTA and CDR2 FQGNSA come from the germline V gene. There are 17 residues in the CDR3. CDR3 sequence (DNA): TGTGCCAGCAGCTTGAGAAGGGGAGGGTTGGCCAAAAACATTCAGTACTTC. This translates into CASSLRRGGLAKNIQYF.

Concerning this clonotype itself: A junction boundary mismatches the germline segment, possibly from a read error. The chain joins TRBV12-3 or TRBV12-4 to TRBJ1-2; no definite D call. The CDR3 sequence is 17 residues long. In DNA, the CDR3 is TGTGCTAGCAGTTTGAAAGTAGGCAGACTTTTAAACTATGTCTACACCTTC. It specifies CASSLKVGRLLNYVYTF.

This clonotype was seen repeatedly, ten times or more. For the CDR3, the DNA is TGTGCCAGCAGACTCAACTTGGACAGGGGGGAGAGGCCCCAGCATTTT. Translated: CASRLNLDRGERPQHF. The chain uses TRBV2 and TRBJ1-5, with TRBD1 matching 10 bases. The V and J ends lost 6 bases and 9 bases, in that order; junction bases with no gene match: 14. Germline lookup yields CDR1 SNHLY and CDR2 FYNNEI. The CDR3 totals 16 residues.

The rearrangement joins TRBV2 to TRBJ2-2; 8 bases are shared with TRBD2. Per germline, CDR1 SNHLY and CDR2 FYNNEI. The CDR3 sequence is 14 residues long. V lost 6 bases to trimming and J lost 4 bases; unmatched junction nucleotides: 4. The CDR3 region is CASRLAVGTGELFF. The CDR3 DNA reads TGTGCCAGCAGACTAGCGGTGGGCACCGGGGAGCTGTTTTTT.

This clonotype was recorded at least ten times. The chain employs TRBV12-3 or TRBV12-4 and TRBJ1-1, with 8 nucleotides matching TRBD1. V gave up 6 bases and J gave up 6 bases; unmatched junction bases: 9. CDR3 length: 14 residues. In DNA, the CDR3 is TGTGCCAGCAGCTCCCGGACAGGGCTTGCTGAAGCTTTCTTT. Its protein is CASSSRTGLAEAFF.

This rearrangement joins TRBV29-1 to TRBJ2-1; 16 positions agree with TRBD2. This CDR3 has 13 residues. CDR1 is SQVTM and CDR2 is ANQGSEA in the germline V gene. With 6 bases clipped from V and 10 bases from J, the junction kept 3 bases outside the gene matches. In nucleotides, the CDR3 is TGCAGCGTGGGACTAGCGGGGGGGGTCGAGCAGTTCTTC. Protein product: CSVGLAGGVEQFF.

This clonotype was seen more than once but under ten times. DNA of the CDR3: TGTGCCAGCAGCTTAAGACTAGGGGGCGGGGAGCTGTTTTTT. Protein product: CASSLRLGGGELFF. The rearrangement joins TRBV7-3 to TRBJ2-2; D assignment may be TRBD1 or TRBD2 (6 bases each). In germline, CDR1 is SGHTA, CDR2 FQGTGA. V was shortened by 1 base and J by 7 bases, with 10 bases between the two germline ends. The CDR3 is made up of 14 amino acids.

The genes are TRBV7-2 and TRBJ2-2; tentatively, D is TRBD1 or TRBD2 (5 bases each). Trimming removed 1 base at V and 6 bases at J, with 9 bases between. The CDR3 covers 14 residues. Germline V gene sequence: CDR1 SGHTA, CDR2 FQGNSA. The DNA of the CDR3 is TGTGCCAGCAGCTTAGGAGGGACCCCCGGGGAGCTGTTTTTT. Protein product: CASSLGGTPGELFF.

As for this clonotype: This may be a read error: a much more frequent sequence differs by one nucleotide. This chain joins TRBV6-5 and TRBJ1-3; D gene ambiguous. Trimming cost V 8 bases and J 4 bases, with 15 bases left between them. Per the germline V gene, CDR1 is MNHEY and CDR2 is SVGAGI. The CDR3 is made up of 14 amino acids. The CDR3 protein is CASSNAFGGNTIYF. The CDR3 region has the DNA TGTGCCAGCTCAAACGCCTTTGGAGGAAACACCATATATTTT.

This clonotype was counted ten times or more. V is TRBV7-8 and J is TRBJ2-6; TRBD2 is a possible D gene (5 bases). This CDR3 contains 16 residues. CDR1 and CDR2 (germline): SGHVS, FQNEAQ. V was pared by 5 bases and J by 0 bases, with 11 bases between. CDR3 loop: CASSPVRASGANVLTF. The CDR3 DNA is TGTGCCAGCAGCCCCGTGCGGGCCTCTGGGGCCAACGTCCTGACTTTC.

The J gene is TRBJ2-2, the V gene TRBV11-2, with TRBD2 matching 10 bases. The germline CDR1 and CDR2 sequences are SGHAT and FQNNGV. This CDR3 has 17 residues. The V segment lost 5 bases and the J segment 1 base; nucleotides outside the gene matches: 7. CDR3 sequence: CASSLSGGTRNTGELFF. In DNA, the CDR3 is TGTGCCAGCAGCCTTAGCGGGGGGACGCGGAACACCGGGGAGCTGTTTTTT.